This paragraph reports one TCR beta chain. What it binds is not known. This entry is derived from a study of CD8 T cells in ankylosing spondylitis. Study observations and caveats: Matched synovial fluid from ankylosing spondylitis patients was reported to be enriched for disease-linked clones. Disease-associated clones were CD8+ and fairly uncommon in peripheral blood. Apparently characteristic of ankylosing spondylitis blood was a TCR beta motif (under ten highly homologous variants). Past research had described some motif variants in reactive arthritis synovial fluid and blood.

The TCR beta libraries were generated through quantitative 5'-RACE incorporating molecular barcodes. TCRdb processed the 5' RACE reads anew with MiXCR; each CDR3 protein has one entry. The data show 390,000 or so distinct CDR3 sequences, more than 20% seen once. The J segment lost 2 bases and the V segment lost 4 bases, leaving 19 bases of the junction unmatched. The V gene's germline CDR1 is SGHRS and CDR2 YFSETQ. The CDR3 covers 19 residues. The sample taken for sequencing was blood, either unsorted or a sorted T cell fraction (not recorded which). This TCR came from a male donor with ankylosing spondylitis. The chain is built from TRBV5-1 and TRBJ2-5; TRBD2 matches 8 bases. CDR3 loop: CASSAGDGRTSRKQETQYF. CDR3 nucleotide sequence: TGCGCCAGCAGCGCTGGTGACGGAAGGACTAGCAGAAAACAAGAGACCCAGTACTTC.